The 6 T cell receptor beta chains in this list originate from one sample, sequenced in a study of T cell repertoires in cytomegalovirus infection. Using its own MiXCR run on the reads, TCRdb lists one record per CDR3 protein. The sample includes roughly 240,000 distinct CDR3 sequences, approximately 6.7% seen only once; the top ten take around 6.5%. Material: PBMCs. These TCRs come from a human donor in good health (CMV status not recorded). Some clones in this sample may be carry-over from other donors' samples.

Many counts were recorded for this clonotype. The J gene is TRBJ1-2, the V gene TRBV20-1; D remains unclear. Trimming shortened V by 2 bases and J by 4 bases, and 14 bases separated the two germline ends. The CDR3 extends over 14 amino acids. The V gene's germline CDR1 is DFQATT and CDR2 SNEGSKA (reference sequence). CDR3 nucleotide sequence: TGCAGTGCTAGACCAGGCGGTGGCGGCTATGGCTACACCTTC. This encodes CSARPGGGGYGYTF.

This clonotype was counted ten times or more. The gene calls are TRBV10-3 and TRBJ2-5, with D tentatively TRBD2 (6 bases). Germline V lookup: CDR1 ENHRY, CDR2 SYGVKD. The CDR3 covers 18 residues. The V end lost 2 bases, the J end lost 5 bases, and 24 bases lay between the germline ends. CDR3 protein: CAISEPRGNSGERETQYF. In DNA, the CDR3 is TGTGCCATCAGTGAGCCGCGGGGAAACTCGGGGGAAAGGGAGACCCAGTACTTC.

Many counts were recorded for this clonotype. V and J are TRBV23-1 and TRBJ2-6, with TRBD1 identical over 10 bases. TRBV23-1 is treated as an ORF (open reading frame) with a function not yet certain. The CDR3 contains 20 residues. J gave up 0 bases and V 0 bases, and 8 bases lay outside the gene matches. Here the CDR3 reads CASSQSRDRGNFSGANVLTF. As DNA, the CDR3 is TGCGCCAGCAGTCAATCGAGGGACAGGGGCAATTTCTCTGGGGCCAACGTCCTGACTTTC.

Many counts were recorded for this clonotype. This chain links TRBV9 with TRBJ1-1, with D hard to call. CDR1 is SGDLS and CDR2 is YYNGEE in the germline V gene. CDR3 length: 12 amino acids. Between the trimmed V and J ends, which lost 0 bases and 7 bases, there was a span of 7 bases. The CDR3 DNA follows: TGTGCCAGCAGCGTAGAGGGAGATGAAGCTTTCTTT. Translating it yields CASSVEGDEAFF.

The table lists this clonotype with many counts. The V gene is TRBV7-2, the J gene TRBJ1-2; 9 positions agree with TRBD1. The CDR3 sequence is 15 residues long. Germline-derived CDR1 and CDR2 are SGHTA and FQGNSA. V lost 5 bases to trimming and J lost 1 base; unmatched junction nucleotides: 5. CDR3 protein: CASSLGQGNNYGYTF. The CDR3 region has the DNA TGTGCCAGCAGCCTGGGACAGGGTAATAACTATGGCTACACCTTC.

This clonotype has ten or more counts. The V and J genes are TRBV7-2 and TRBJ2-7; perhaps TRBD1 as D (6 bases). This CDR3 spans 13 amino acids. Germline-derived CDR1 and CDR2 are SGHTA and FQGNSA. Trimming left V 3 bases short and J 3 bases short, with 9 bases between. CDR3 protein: CASSFGTNYEQYF. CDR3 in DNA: TGTGCCAGCAGCTTCGGGACAAACTACGAGCAGTACTTC.